This TCR beta chain was obtained from a study of glioma-infiltrating T cells after dendritic cell vaccination (dated by TCRdb to 2016 to 2018). At the level of the whole study: Of the roughly 15 glioblastoma patients in the cohort, all drawn from Phase I and II dendritic cell vaccination trials, 9 were newly diagnosed and 6 had recurrent disease. Between the early 2000s and the early 2010s, the patients were given dendritic cell vaccination pulsed with autologous tumor lysate. Survival after dendritic cell vaccination was correlated with TCR sequencing metrics such as TIL content and the overlap between tumor and blood repertoires. In glioblastoma patients vaccinated with dendritic cells, deep sequencing of TCR beta CDR3 regions served to measure the amount of tumor-infiltrating lymphocytes and to compare repertoires between tumor and blood. The vaccine consisted of monocyte-derived dendritic cells cultured less than eight days with IL-4 and GM-CSF, then pulsed overnight with autologous tumor lysate. Three intradermal dendritic cell vaccine injections were administered to patients at biweekly intervals in the arm below the axilla. Overall study outcomes, separate from this receptor: The three-group TCR overlap response model was described as speculative and requiring prospective validation. No direct relationship between TCR clonality and survival was found, suggesting a diverse polyclonal response may matter. The cohort was small and heterogeneous, and full blood and tumor sets were available for few patients, with initial-recurrent tumor pairs available for even fewer patients. After dendritic cell vaccination, a higher estimated pretreatment TIL content predicted longer time to progression and overall survival.

To be selected, patients needed enough residual fresh-frozen tumor tissue and more than two years of available survival data. Molecular status otherwise varied across the glioblastoma patients, but none of them carried an isocitrate dehydrogenase mutation. PBMC were collected before vaccination, two weeks after the third vaccination, and at tumor progression if progression occurred. The Qiagen DNeasy Blood extraction Kit was used for extraction of genomic DNA. The immunoSEQ assay amplified TCRB CDR3 regions from 1.5 to 2.5 micrograms of genomic DNA, or from all available DNA when less than that amount was available. For multiplex PCR, 60 forward primers for TCR V beta segments and 13 reverse primers for J beta segments were used. Synthetic control templates were spiked into each sample at limiting dilution to estimate reads per starting template. The Illumina HiSeq System generated sequencing reads of 87 bp. The authors' analysis ran thus. PCR and sequencing errors were removed by merging closely related sequences with a nearest neighbor algorithm. TCR overlap was measured as the percentage of unique tumor TCR beta sequences also present in the same patient's peripheral blood. Here the immuneACCESS table is served through TCRdb, limited to in-frame sequences with V and J called. Missing clones are a known gap in these copies; in checked studies unresolved V genes cover under half, and the rest lacks a known reason. V, J and clone size are taken as reported in that table, and D and trimming were inferred from the DNA itself. The sample includes under 100,000 clones, with about 84% observed a single time. Of the sample, around 3.2% falls within the top ten clones.

This clone was found once. Its antigen has not been determined. Base qualities are not recorded, but no much larger clone differs from it by a single base. This specimen was blood, taken before dendritic cell vaccination. The sequence derives from a human donor with glioblastoma.

CDR3 region: CASSTGQGFSNEQYF. The DNA reads TGCGCCAGCAGCACCGGACAGGGCTTCAGCAACGAGCAGTACTTC. This chain is built from TRBV5-1 and TRBJ2-7; TRBD1 aligns with 8 central bases. V lost 4 bases and J lost 5 bases, and the count of bases not matched to a germline gene is 11. Looking up the germline V gene yields CDR1 SGHRS and CDR2 YFSETQ. The CDR3 sequence holds 15 residues, the cysteine and phenylalanine included. Only CDR3 DNA remains: 45 bases, in frame from the first base.